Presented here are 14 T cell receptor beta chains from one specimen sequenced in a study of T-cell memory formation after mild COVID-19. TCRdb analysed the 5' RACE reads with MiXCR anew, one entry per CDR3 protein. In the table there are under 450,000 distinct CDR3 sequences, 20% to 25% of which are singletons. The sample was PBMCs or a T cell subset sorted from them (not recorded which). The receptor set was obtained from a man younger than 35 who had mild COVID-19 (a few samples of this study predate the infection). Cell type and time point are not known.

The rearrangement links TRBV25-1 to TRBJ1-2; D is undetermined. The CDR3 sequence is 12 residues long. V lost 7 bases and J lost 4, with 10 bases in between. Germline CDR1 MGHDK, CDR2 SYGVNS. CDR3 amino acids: CASNGRRYGYTF. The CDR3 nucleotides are TGTGCCAGCAACGGACGGCGCTATGGCTACACCTTC.

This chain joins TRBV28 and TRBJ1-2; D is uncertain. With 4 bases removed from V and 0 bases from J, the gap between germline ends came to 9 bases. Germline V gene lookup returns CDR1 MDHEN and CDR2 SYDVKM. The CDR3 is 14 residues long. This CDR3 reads CASSSGGSNYGYTF. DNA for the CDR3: TGTGCCAGCAGTTCAGGAGGGTCTAACTATGGCTACACCTTC.

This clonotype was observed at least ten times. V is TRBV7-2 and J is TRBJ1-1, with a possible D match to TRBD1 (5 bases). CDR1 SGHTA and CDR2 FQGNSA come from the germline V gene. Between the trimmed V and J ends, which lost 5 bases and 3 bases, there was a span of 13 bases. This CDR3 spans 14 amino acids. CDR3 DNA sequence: TGTGCCAGCAGCCCGTCAGGGTGGGACACTGAAGCTTTCTTT. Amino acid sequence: CASSPSGWDTEAFF.

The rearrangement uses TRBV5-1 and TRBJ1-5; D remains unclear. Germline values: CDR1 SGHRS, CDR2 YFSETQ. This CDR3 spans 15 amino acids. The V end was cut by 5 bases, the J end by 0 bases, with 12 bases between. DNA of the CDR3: TGCGCCAGCAGAAGAACTCCAGGTAGCAATCAGCCCCAGCATTTT. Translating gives CASRRTPGSNQPQHF.

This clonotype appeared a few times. This CDR3 is CASSLFYEQYV. The CDR3 bases are TGTGCCAGCAGTCTCTTCTACGAGCAGTACGTC. The gene calls are TRBV28 and TRBJ2-7; unclear D gene. The CDR3 contains 11 residues. From germline, CDR1 is MDHEN and CDR2 SYDVKM. The V and J ends lost 5 bases and 3 bases respectively, with 5 bases between them.

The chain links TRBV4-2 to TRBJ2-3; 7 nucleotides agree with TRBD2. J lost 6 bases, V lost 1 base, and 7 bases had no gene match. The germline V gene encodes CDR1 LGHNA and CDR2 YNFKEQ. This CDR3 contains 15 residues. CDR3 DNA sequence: TGTGCCAGCAGCCAAGCGGGGGGTCCTCGGGATACGCAGTATTTT. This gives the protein CASSQAGGPRDTQYF.

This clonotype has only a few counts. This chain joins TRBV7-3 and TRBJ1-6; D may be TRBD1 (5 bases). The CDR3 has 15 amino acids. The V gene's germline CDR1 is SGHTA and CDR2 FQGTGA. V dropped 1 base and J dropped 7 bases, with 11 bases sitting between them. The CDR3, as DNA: TGTGCCAGCAGCTTAAAGTCGGGGGGGAATTCACCCCTCCACTTT. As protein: CASSLKSGGNSPLHF.

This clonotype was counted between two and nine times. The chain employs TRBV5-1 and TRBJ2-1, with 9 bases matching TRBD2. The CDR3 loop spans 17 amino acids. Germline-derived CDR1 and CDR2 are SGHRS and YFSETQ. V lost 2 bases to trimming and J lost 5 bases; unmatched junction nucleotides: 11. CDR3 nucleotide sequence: TGCGCCAGCAGCTTTAGTTTCCTAGCGGGGACCCACAATGAGCAGTTCTTC. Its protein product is CASSFSFLAGTHNEQFF.

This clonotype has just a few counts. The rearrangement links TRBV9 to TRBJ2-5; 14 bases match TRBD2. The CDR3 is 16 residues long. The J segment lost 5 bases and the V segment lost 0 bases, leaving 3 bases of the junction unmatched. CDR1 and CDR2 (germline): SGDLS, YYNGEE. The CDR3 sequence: CASSVVGTSGGETQYF. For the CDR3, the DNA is TGTGCCAGCAGCGTAGTTGGGACTAGCGGGGGTGAGACCCAGTACTTC.

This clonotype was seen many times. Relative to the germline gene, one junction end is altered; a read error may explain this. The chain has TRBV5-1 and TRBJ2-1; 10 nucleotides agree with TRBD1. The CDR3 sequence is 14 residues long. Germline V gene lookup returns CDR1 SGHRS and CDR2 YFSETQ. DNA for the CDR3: TGTGCCAGCAGTTCGGGACAGGGGAACAATGAGCAGTTCTTC. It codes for CASSSGQGNNEQFF.

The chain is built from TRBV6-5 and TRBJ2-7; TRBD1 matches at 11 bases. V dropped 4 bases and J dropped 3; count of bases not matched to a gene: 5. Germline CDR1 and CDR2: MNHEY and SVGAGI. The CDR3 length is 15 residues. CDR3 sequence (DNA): TGTGCCAGCAGTTCCCCCGGGACAGGGGGCTACGAGCAGTACTTC. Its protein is CASSSPGTGGYEQYF.

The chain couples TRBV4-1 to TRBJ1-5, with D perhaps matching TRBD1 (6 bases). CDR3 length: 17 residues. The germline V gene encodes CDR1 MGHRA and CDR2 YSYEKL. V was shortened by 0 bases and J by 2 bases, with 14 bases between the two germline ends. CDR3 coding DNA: TGCGCCAGCAGCCAAGACCCCCAGGGGAAATGCAATCAGCCCCAGCATTTT. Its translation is CASSQDPQGKCNQPQHF.

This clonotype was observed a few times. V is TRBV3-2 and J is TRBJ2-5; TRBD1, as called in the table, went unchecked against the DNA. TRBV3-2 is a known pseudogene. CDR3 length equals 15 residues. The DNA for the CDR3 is TGTGCCAGCAGCCCAGGGGGACAGATTCAAGAGACCCAGTACTTC. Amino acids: CASSPGGQIQETQYF.

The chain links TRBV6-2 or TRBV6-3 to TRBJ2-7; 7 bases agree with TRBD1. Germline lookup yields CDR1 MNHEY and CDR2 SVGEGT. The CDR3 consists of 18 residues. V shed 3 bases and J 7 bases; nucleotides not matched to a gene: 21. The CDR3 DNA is TGTGCCAGCAGTTATAACCCCCAGAAAGACAGGGATAAGGGAGAGCAGTACGTC. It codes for CASSYNPQKDRDKGEQYV.